A selection of T cell receptor beta chains follows, all from one sample in a study of control samples from healthy donors and cancer patients. Using immunoSEQ multiplex PCR, the repertoire was profiled, and TCRdb retains in-frame clones only, with some absent. The sample yields approximately 69,000 clones, approximately 89% seen once. The sequencing input was PBMCs. Every receptor here comes from a man aged 60-69 years with colorectal cancer. The CDR3 runs from the conserved cysteine through the conserved F or W. A D gene is named only where the DNA matches it firmly. Clone sizes are given selectively: once, few, many, or a class where the clone is expanded.

NA	NA	TRBV7-2	TRBJ2-3	CASRGGNTDTQYF	TGTGCCAGCAGGGGGGGAAACACAGATACGCAGTATTTT
once	NA	TRBV19	TRBJ1-2	CASRPQDGNYGYTF	TGTGCCAGTAGGCCTCAGGACGGTAACTATGGCTACACCTTC
NA	NA	TRBV6-5	TRBJ2-7	CASSYSKGYEQYF	TGTGCCAGCAGTTACTCGAAGGGCTACGAGCAGTACTTC
NA	NA	TRBV25-1	TRBJ1-2	CASSESGRGDGYTF	TGTGCCAGCAGTGAATCAGGGAGAGGGGATGGCTACACCTTC
NA	TRBD1	TRBV6-6	TRBJ1-1	CASSYEGANTEAFF	TGTGCCAGCAGTTACGAGGGGGCGAACACTGAAGCTTTCTTT
NA	NA	TRBV6-2/TRBV6-3	TRBJ2-7	CASSYSRAGPYEQYF	TGTGCCAGCAGTTACTCTCGAGCAGGACCCTACGAGCAGTACTTC
few	NA	TRBV5-1	TRBJ2-1	CASRDGSYNEQFF	TGCGCCAGCAGAGACGGATCCTACAATGAGCAGTTCTTC
NA	NA	TRBV5-6	TRBJ2-5	CASSFYGETQYF	TGTGCCAGCAGCTTTTATGGGGAGACCCAGTACTTC
NA	NA	TRBV20-1	TRBJ2-3	CSASAVDTQYF	TGCAGTGCTAGTGCAGTGGATACGCAGTATTTT
NA	NA	TRBV5-1	TRBJ2-2	CASSSGLNTNTGELFF	TGCGCCAGCAGCTCCGGACTAAACACGAACACCGGGGAGCTGTTTTTT
NA	NA	TRBV3-1/TRBV3-2	TRBJ2-6	CASSQAGTGANVLTF	TGTGCCAGCAGCCAAGCGGGGACTGGGGCCAACGTCCTGACTTTC
NA	TRBD2	TRBV7-7	TRBJ2-5	CASSLERTSGGETQYF	TGTGCCAGCAGCTTAGAAAGGACTAGCGGGGGGGAGACCCAGTACTTC